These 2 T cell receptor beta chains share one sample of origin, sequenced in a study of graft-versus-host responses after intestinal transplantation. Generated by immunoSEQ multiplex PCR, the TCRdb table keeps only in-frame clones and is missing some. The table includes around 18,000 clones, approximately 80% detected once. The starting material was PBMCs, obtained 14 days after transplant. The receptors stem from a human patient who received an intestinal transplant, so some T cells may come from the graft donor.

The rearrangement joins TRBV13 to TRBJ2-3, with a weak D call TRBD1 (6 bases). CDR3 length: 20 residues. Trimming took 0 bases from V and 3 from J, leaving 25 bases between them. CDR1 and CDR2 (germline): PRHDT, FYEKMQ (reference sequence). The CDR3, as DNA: TGTGCCAGCAGCTTAGGGGGCCCTGGGACACCGCCCACCAGGACAGATACGCAGTATTTT. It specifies CASSLGGPGTPPTRTDTQYF.

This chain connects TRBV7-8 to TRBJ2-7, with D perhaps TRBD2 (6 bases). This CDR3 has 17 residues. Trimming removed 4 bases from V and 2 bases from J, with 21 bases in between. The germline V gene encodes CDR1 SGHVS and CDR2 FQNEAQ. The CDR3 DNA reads TGTGCCAGCAGCTCCCTTAGTCCGGGAGAGGGCCCCTACGAGCAGTACTTC. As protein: CASSSLSPGEGPYEQYF.